This section outlines one T cell receptor beta chain sequence together with its context. Its antigen is not known. The sample is drawn from a study of monozygotic twins with inflammatory bowel disease. Eight separate reactions per sample yielded the cDNA. The authors ran two nested PCRs of about 15 and 9 cycles on TCRalpha and TCRbeta cDNA. From its re-call of the 5' RACE reads, TCRdb lists each CDR3 protein once, without DNA. Across some 210,000 distinct CDR3 sequences, the top ten clones capture less than 2% of the sample. Study-wide findings and caveats: Concordant and discordant twins showed no difference in repertoire similarity, possibly from limited power. IBD patients displayed reduced TCRbeta diversity (inverse Simpson) when set against healthy co-twins.

The CDR3 has 12 amino acids. Looked up from germline, CDR1 is LGHNA and CDR2 is YNFKEQ. Specimen: blood. V gene TRBV4-2 combines with J gene TRBJ2-7. This TCR was recovered from a human donor with ulcerative colitis or Crohn's disease, or a healthy co-twin of an affected twin (not recorded which). The CDR3 loop is CASSQDIYEQYF.